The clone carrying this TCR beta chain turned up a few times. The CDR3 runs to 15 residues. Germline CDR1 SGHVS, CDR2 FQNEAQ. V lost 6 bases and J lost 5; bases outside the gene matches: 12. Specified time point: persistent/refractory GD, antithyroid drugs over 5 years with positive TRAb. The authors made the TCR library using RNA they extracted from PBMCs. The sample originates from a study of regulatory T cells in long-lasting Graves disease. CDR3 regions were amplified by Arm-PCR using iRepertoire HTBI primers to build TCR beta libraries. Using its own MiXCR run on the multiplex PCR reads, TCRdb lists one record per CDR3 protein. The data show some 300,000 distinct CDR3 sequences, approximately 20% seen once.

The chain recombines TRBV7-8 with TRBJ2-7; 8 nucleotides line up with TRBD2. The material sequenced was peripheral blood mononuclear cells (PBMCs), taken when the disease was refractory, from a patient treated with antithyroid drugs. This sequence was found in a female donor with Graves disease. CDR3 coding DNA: TGTGCCAGCAGGTCCCGACTAGCGAATCGGGACGAGCAGTACTTC. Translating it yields CASRSRLANRDEQYF.